This T cell receptor beta chain was sequenced for a study of blood T cell repertoires in COVID-19. As for the study in general: Material from acute and convalescent COVID-19 was sourced from the United States, Italy and Spain. Sources were T cells, B-cell-depleted T cells, or PBMCs; the material itself was cDNA or gDNA.

CDR1 LNHDA and CDR2 SQIVND come from the germline V gene (reference sequence). The CDR3 has 18 amino acids. Trimming took 6 bases from V and 2 from J, leaving 23 bases between them. Original handling: From reference gene primer amplification, estimates of nucleated cell counts were derived. Here immunoSEQ multiplex PCR was the method, and the copy in TCRdb shows in-frame clones only, minus some. From that table come the V and J calls and clone size; the DNA was used to work out D and trimming. The sample holds around 80,000 clones, over 65% seen once. The rearrangement uses TRBV19 and TRBJ2-4, with D perhaps TRBD2 (7 bases). Sequenced input: peripheral blood. The receptor was derived from a man aged 50-60 years with active or convalescent COVID-19. The CDR3 loop reads CASRAGGAPSLSKNIQYF. CDR3 bases: TGTGCCAGTAGGGCTGGGGGGGCGCCATCCCTATCCAAAAACATTCAGTACTTC.